The clone carrying this TCR beta chain was recorded a few times. Primers used in a second PCR of roughly 6 to 12 cycles were a sample-barcoded 5' primer and a J-beta primer mix. Each CDR3 protein is one row after TCRdb ran MiXCR on the 5' RACE reads. The data contain approximately 1,000,000 distinct CDR3 sequences, 45% of them singletons. The data originate from a study of blood T cells in healthy people across ages. Study background: The capture of about one barcoded beta molecule per two T cells was achieved by template switching.

Germline V gives CDR1 DFQATT, CDR2 SNEGSKA (reference sequence). V dropped 2 bases and J dropped 5 bases, with 10 bases sitting between them. This CDR3 comprises 13 residues. The sample consisted of blood. The source is a woman aged 55-69 years in good health. The chain is built from TRBV20-1 and TRBJ1-5, with D unresolved. CDR3: CSARLGRDQPQHF. The CDR3 DNA follows: TGCAGTGCTAGATTGGGTAGAGATCAGCCCCAGCATTTT.